These 12 T cell receptor beta chains were all obtained from the same sample, sequenced in a study of shared clonotypes between healthy human individuals. Method: immunoSEQ multiplex PCR; TCRdb's copy keeps in-frame clones and lacks some. The sample carries a few million clones, about 92% recorded once. Sequencing was carried out using naive CD4+ T cells sorted from blood. As for subset: CD45RA+ positively selected. The receptors originated from a man younger than 35 in good health.

For this clone: Distinct nucleotide sequences in the sample also encode this CDR3. The chain combines TRBV29-1 with TRBJ2-3; 7 positions agree with TRBD2. The CDR3 consists of 13 residues. Germline V gene sequence: CDR1 SQVTM, CDR2 ANQGSEA. Trimming took 4 bases from V and 1 from J; bases not matched to a gene: 2. CDR3 in DNA: TGCAGCGTTGTTCGGGGGGGCACAGATACGCAGTATTTT. It specifies CSVVRGGTDTQYF.

The chain recombines TRBV25-1 with TRBJ1-4; no firm D call. This CDR3 region has 16 residues. The ends were cut back, 3 bases at V and 4 bases at J, with 15 bases in the middle. Germline V lookup: CDR1 MGHDK, CDR2 SYGVNS. The CDR3 reads CASSEWEGGINEKLFF. The DNA of the CDR3 is TGTGCCAGCAGTGAGTGGGAGGGAGGGATTAATGAAAAACTGTTTTTT.

The genes are TRBV2 and TRBJ1-5, with a weak D call TRBD1 (5 bases). From germline, CDR1 is SNHLY and CDR2 FYNNEI. V shed 4 bases and J shed 6 bases, with 13 bases lying between them. The CDR3 is made up of 14 amino acids. CDR3 in amino acids: CASSGGREGQPQHF. CDR3 nucleotide sequence: TGTGCCAGCAGTGGCGGCAGGGAGGGTCAGCCCCAGCATTTT.

The chain employs TRBV19 and TRBJ2-2, with D perhaps TRBD2 (6 bases). The length of the CDR3 is 16 residues. V was trimmed by 7 bases and J by 3 bases, leaving 18 bases between them. Germline-derived CDR1 and CDR2 are LNHDA and SQIVND (reference sequence). The CDR3 protein is CASTLFGGPDTGELFF. In DNA form, the CDR3 reads TGTGCCAGTACGTTGTTCGGAGGGCCGGACACCGGGGAGCTGTTTTTT.

The chain recombines TRBV28 with TRBJ2-7; D remains ambiguous. Trimming cost V 7 bases and J 6 bases, with 10 bases left between them. Germline V gene sequence: CDR1 MDHEN, CDR2 SYDVKM. This CDR3 is built from 11 residues. CDR3 in amino acids: CASTRRAEQYF. As DNA, the CDR3 is TGTGCCAGCACCCGAAGGGCCGAGCAGTACTTC.

The chain is built from TRBV29-1 and TRBJ2-7; the match to TRBD1 covers 7 bases. Germline-derived CDR1 and CDR2 are SQVTM and ANQGSEA. This CDR3 contains 13 residues. V lost 5 bases to trimming and J lost 2 bases; unmatched junction nucleotides: 6. The CDR3 DNA reads TGCAGCGTTCGACAGGGTCTGGCCTACGAGCAGTACTTC. Its protein product is CSVRQGLAYEQYF.

V is TRBV11-2 and J is TRBJ2-2; no reliable D call. V was clipped by 5 bases and J by 4 bases, with 8 bases between them. Germline CDR1 reads SGHAT; CDR2 reads FQNNGV. CDR3 length equals 13 residues. CDR3 in amino acids: CASSPFPTGELFF. CDR3 bases: TGTGCCAGCAGCCCATTCCCCACCGGGGAGCTGTTTTTT.

The chain combines TRBV30 with TRBJ2-6; D is uncertain. Germline V gene data show CDR1 as GTSNPN and CDR2 as SVGIG (reference sequence). The V end was cut by 3 bases, the J end by 3 bases, with 6 bases between. The CDR3 has 13 residues. The CDR3 DNA sequence: TGTGCCTGGAGGGCTGGTGGGGCCAACGTCCTGACTTTC. It is translated as CAWRAGGANVLTF.

The chain combines TRBV19 with TRBJ1-5, with D perhaps TRBD1 (6 bases). From germline, CDR1 is LNHDA and CDR2 SQIVND (reference sequence). The CDR3 has 16 residues. Trimming removed 6 bases from V and 1 base from J, with 16 bases in between. Here the CDR3 DNA reads TGTGCCAGTAGCACCGGGGGCCAGTGGAGCAATCAGCCCCAGCATTTT. It is translated as CASSTGGQWSNQPQHF. The full variable domain, with the rest looked up from reference TRBV19 and TRBJ1-5, is DGGITQSPKYLFRKEGQNVTLSCEQNLNHDAMYWYRQDPGQGLRLIYYSQIVNDFQKGDIAEGYSVSREKKESFPLTVTSAQKNPTAFYLCASSTGGQWSNQPQHFGDGTRLSIL.

The V gene is TRBV11-2, the J gene TRBJ2-1; D remains ambiguous. V gave up 1 base and J gave up 9 bases, with 16 bases separating them. Germline V CDR1 and CDR2: SGHAT, FQNNGV. The CDR3 covers 15 residues. The CDR3 region is CASSLGLLPGGEQFF. The CDR3 nucleotides are TGTGCCAGCAGCTTAGGACTCCTGCCTGGTGGTGAGCAGTTCTTC.

The chain combines TRBV18 with TRBJ2-3, with 9 nucleotides matching TRBD2. This CDR3 is built from 20 residues. Germline V gene sequence: CDR1 KGHSH, CDR2 LQKENI. V trimming: 1 base; J trimming: 0 bases; junction bases outside the gene matches: 14. The chain's CDR3 is CASSPRGTSRRSFSTDTQYF. The CDR3 nucleotides are TGTGCCAGCTCACCACGGGGGACTAGCCGGAGGAGTTTTAGCACAGATACGCAGTATTTT.

The chain uses TRBV4-3 and TRBJ2-2, with unresolved D. V lost 0 bases, J lost 9 bases, and 14 bases lay in between. Germline V gives CDR1 LGHNA, CDR2 YSLEER. This CDR3 has 15 residues. The CDR3 region has the DNA TGCGCCAGCAGCCAAGATTTGATCCCGAAGCGGGAGCTGTTTTTT. It is translated as CASSQDLIPKRELFF.